Detailed here is one T cell receptor (beta chain). Its target is not known. The CDR3 is 13 residues long. Trimming took 6 bases from V and 3 from J, leaving 10 bases between them. Germline V gene data show CDR1 as MRHNA and CDR2 as SNTAGT. This record comes from a study of cytomegalovirus exposure and HLA in healthy donors. Study in general: Roughly 85 million unique TCRs from HLA-typed donors made up an early data release.

13 Jbeta primers and 60 Vbeta primers were used for the PCR. The repertoire was sequenced with immunoSEQ multiplex PCR; TCRdb's copy has only in-frame clones and lacks some. The data contain tens of thousands of clones, roughly 76% of them singletons. Study outcomes and limitations: According to reports, the classifier identified cytomegalovirus status with high specificity and sensitivity. Most of the TCR beta V segments (in an earlier analysis) were productive either about 90% or about 30% of the time. According to the study, some 160 TCR beta chains were cytomegalovirus-associated.

The genes are TRBV6-4 and TRBJ2-3, with D perhaps matching TRBD1 (5 bases). The TCR comes from a man in his fifties or sixties in good health and CMV-seropositive. The specimen was PBMCs. CDR3 coding DNA: TGTGCCAGCAGCGAAAAGGGGACAGATACGCAGTATTTT. It encodes CASSEKGTDTQYF.